The 29 T cell receptor beta chains below were found in one sample sequenced in a study of cytomegalovirus exposure and HLA in healthy donors. TCRdb keeps only in-frame clones here, not all; method: immunoSEQ multiplex PCR. The table records about 400,000 clones, 86% of them present only once. Material for sequencing was PBMCs. Receptors originate from a young woman in good health and CMV-seronegative.

The chain joins TRBV15 to TRBJ2-5, with D possibly TRBD2 on 6 matching bases. V was pared by 0 bases and J by 1 base, with 9 bases between. From germline, CDR1 is LNHNV and CDR2 YYDKDF (reference sequence). There are 15 residues in the CDR3. DNA for the CDR3: TGTGCCACCAGCAGAGATAGGGACTTCCAAGAGACCCAGTACTTC. Its protein product is CATSRDRDFQETQYF. The full variable domain, completed using reference TRBV15 and TRBJ2-5, is DAMVIQNPRYQVTQFGKPVTLSCSQTLNHNVMYWYQQKSSQAPKLLFHYYDKDFNNEADTPDNFQSRRPNTSFCFLDIRSPGLGDTAMYLCATSRDRDFQETQYFGPGTRLLVL.

The chain is built from TRBV5-5 and TRBJ1-1; tentative D call: TRBD1 (5 bases). Trimming shortened V by 5 bases and J by 5 bases, and 16 bases separated the two germline ends. The CDR3 is 14 residues long. CDR1 SGHKS and CDR2 YYEKEE come from the germline V gene (reference sequence). CDR3 region: CASRPKQVMTEAFF. CDR3 coding DNA: TGTGCCAGCAGACCTAAACAGGTAATGACTGAAGCTTTCTTT.

The J gene is TRBJ1-1, the V gene TRBV27; a possible D gene is TRBD1 (6 bases). The length of the CDR3 is 12 residues. The V gene lost 2 bases and the J gene lost 8 bases, with 9 bases spanning the gap. Germline V gene sequence: CDR1 MNHEY, CDR2 SMNVEV (reference sequence). CDR3 DNA: TGTGCCAGCAGTTTAAGGGGGTCCGAAGCTTTCTTT. Translated: CASSLRGSEAFF.

This chain links TRBV9 with TRBJ2-2; 8 positions agree with TRBD2. The V segment lost 0 bases and the J segment 1 base; nucleotides outside the gene matches: 5. The length of the CDR3 is 17 residues. The germline gives CDR1 SGDLS, CDR2 YYNGEE. CDR3 nucleotide sequence: TGTGCCAGCAGCGTAGTGATTAGCGGGATGAACACCGGGGAGCTGTTTTTT. Protein sequence: CASSVVISGMNTGELFF. Together with reference TRBV9 and TRBJ2-2, the CDR3 gives the full variable domain: DSGVTQTPKHLITATGQRVTLRCSPRSGDLSVYWYQQSLDQGLQFLIQYYNGEERAKGNILERFSAQQFPDLHSELNLSSLELGDSALYFCASSVVISGMNTGELFFGEGSRLTVL.

J is TRBJ2-7 and V is TRBV28, with D maybe TRBD1 (6 bases). CDR1 is MDHEN, CDR2 SYDVKM, per germline. Trimming pared 2 bases from V and 4 bases from J, leaving 12 bases between. The CDR3 length is 14 residues. The chain's CDR3 is CASSLRGYGYEQYF. The CDR3 DNA is TGTGCCAGCAGTTTAAGGGGGTACGGGTACGAGCAGTACTTC.

This chain uses TRBV9 with TRBJ2-7; 8 bases are a match to TRBD2. The CDR3 sequence is 17 residues long. J was trimmed by 6 bases and V by 0 bases; bases with no gene match: 14. CDR1 SGDLS and CDR2 YYNGEE come from the germline V gene. CDR3 amino acids: CASSVDITGGPRPEQYF. The DNA for the CDR3 is TGTGCCAGCAGCGTAGATATCACGGGAGGGCCTAGGCCCGAGCAGTACTTC.

The rearrangement uses TRBV28 and TRBJ2-7; tentatively, D is TRBD2 (7 bases). Germline CDR1 is MDHEN and CDR2 is SYDVKM. V dropped 3 bases and J dropped 2 bases, with 11 bases sitting between them. CDR3 length equals 14 residues. The CDR3 nucleotides read TGTGCCAGCAGTTTCTTGGGGGGGCCCTACGAGCAGTACTTC. This encodes CASSFLGGPYEQYF.

The chain carries TRBV5-6 and TRBJ2-7; tentatively, D is TRBD2 (6 bases). Trimming took 4 bases from V and 6 from J, leaving 29 bases between them. CDR3 size: 18 residues. CDR1 is SGHDT, CDR2 YYEEEE, per germline. The CDR3 DNA reads TGTGCCAGCAGCGCCCGGATGGGGTCGCGGGACCGCTCCCGCGAGCAGTACTTC. The encoded protein is CASSARMGSRDRSREQYF.

This chain joins TRBV11-2 and TRBJ1-5; 9 positions match TRBD1. With V trimmed by 5 bases and J by 3 bases, 5 bases remained unmatched. The CDR3 covers 15 residues. Germline assignment: CDR1 SGHAT and CDR2 FQNNGV. CDR3 amino acids: CASSPGTGYNQPQHF. CDR3 DNA sequence: TGTGCCAGCAGCCCCGGGACAGGGTACAATCAGCCCCAGCATTTT.

The chain is built from TRBV2 and TRBJ1-4; D unresolved. The V gene lost 3 bases and the J gene lost 8 bases, with 16 bases spanning the gap. Germline V gene data show CDR1 as SNHLY and CDR2 as FYNNEI. CDR3 length: 15 amino acids. The CDR3 DNA sequence: TGTGCCAGCAGTGAGACGGGCAGTAGGGAGGAAAAACTGTTTTTT. This encodes CASSETGSREEKLFF.

The V and J genes are TRBV10-2 and TRBJ2-7; 9 nucleotides line up with TRBD1. J gave up 4 bases and V 1 base, and 11 bases lay outside the gene matches. Germline-derived CDR1 and CDR2 are WSHSY and SAAADI. This CDR3 is 17 amino acids long. DNA of the CDR3: TGCGCCAGCAGTGAGTGGAACCGGACAGGGGCGGGGTACGAGCAGTACTTC. This encodes CASSEWNRTGAGYEQYF.

The CDR3 is CASSTGLAGGPINEQYF. The CDR3 DNA is TGTGCCAGCAGCACGGGACTAGCGGGAGGGCCTATAAACGAGCAGTACTTC. The chain is built from TRBV9 and TRBJ2-7; 16 bases map to TRBD2. The germline V gene encodes CDR1 SGDLS and CDR2 YYNGEE. The CDR3 has 17 amino acids. V lost 4 bases to trimming and J lost 5 bases; unmatched junction nucleotides: 9.

V and J are TRBV11-2 and TRBJ2-7; 7 positions match TRBD1. Germline trimming cut 5 bases from V and 5 bases from J; bases unmatched to any gene: 9. This CDR3 comprises 14 residues. Germline values: CDR1 SGHAT, CDR2 FQNNGV. This CDR3 reads CASSANRGSHEQYF. The CDR3 DNA reads TGTGCCAGCAGCGCAAACAGGGGATCCCACGAGCAGTACTTC.

The chain has TRBV9 and TRBJ2-3; perhaps TRBD2 as D (7 bases). Germline CDR1 is SGDLS and CDR2 is YYNGEE. V lost 3 bases to trimming and J lost 9 bases, with 14 bases between them. This CDR3 region has 13 residues. CDR3 in DNA: TGTGCCAGCAGCGCCCTAGGGGGGGCAACGCAGTATTTT. It translates to CASSALGGATQYF.

The chain joins TRBV25-1 to TRBJ1-4; TRBD1 aligns across 8 bases. Germline CDR1 is MGHDK and CDR2 is SYGVNS. With V trimmed by 2 bases and J by 15 bases, 11 bases remained unmatched. This CDR3 region has 14 residues. CDR3 region: CASSEGQGKGRMFF. Here the CDR3 DNA reads TGTGCCAGCAGTGAAGGACAGGGTAAGGGGAGGATGTTTTTT.

The V gene is TRBV5-4, the J gene TRBJ2-3, with 7 bases matching TRBD2. Trimming cost V 4 bases and J 4 bases; bases outside gene matches: 6. In germline, CDR1 is SGHNT, CDR2 YYREEE (reference sequence). The CDR3 totals 14 residues. CDR3 sequence (DNA): TGTGCCAGCAGCCCCGGGACTATTCCAGATACGCAGTATTTT. Translation: CASSPGTIPDTQYF.

V usage is TRBV28 and J usage is TRBJ1-1; D is uncertain. V lost 4 bases to trimming and J lost 6 bases, with 9 bases between them. Looked up from germline, CDR1 is MDHEN and CDR2 is SYDVKM. The CDR3 sequence is 12 residues long. DNA for the CDR3: TGTGCCAGCAGTTCGGGTATGCCTGAAGCTTTCTTT. This codes for CASSSGMPEAFF.

The chain uses TRBV6-5 and TRBJ2-7, with D possibly being TRBD2 (5 bases). The CDR3 has 13 amino acids. V was cut by 7 bases and J by 2 bases, with 12 bases left in between. CDR1 is MNHEY, CDR2 SVGAGI, per germline. In DNA form, the CDR3 reads TGTGCCAGCACCGAGATGGGAGCCTACGAGCAGTACTTC. Translated: CASTEMGAYEQYF.

V and J are TRBV28 and TRBJ1-2; a weak D match, TRBD1 (5 bases). Trimming left V 5 bases short and J 4 bases short, with 14 bases between. CDR1 and CDR2 from the germline V gene are MDHEN and SYDVKM. The length of the CDR3 is 14 residues. The CDR3 region is CASSLLGGAYGYTF. The CDR3 DNA sequence: TGTGCCAGCAGTCTTCTGGGAGGGGCCTATGGCTACACCTTC.

The chain has TRBV6-1 and TRBJ2-3; 7 nucleotides agree with TRBD1. CDR1 is MNHNS, CDR2 SASEGT, per germline. The ends lost 5 bases at V and 4 bases at J; junction bases unmatched: 3. There are 13 residues in the CDR3. CDR3 nucleotides: TGTGCCAGCAGTACCGGACAGGCAGATACGCAGTATTTT. Amino acids: CASSTGQADTQYF.

This chain connects TRBV5-1 to TRBJ1-3; 8 bases align to TRBD1. The CDR3 is 18 residues long. Germline lookup yields CDR1 SGHRS and CDR2 YFSETQ. The ends lost 4 bases at V and 0 bases at J; junction bases unmatched: 12. CDR3 bases: TGCGCCAGCAGCCCCGAGGTCCGGGACAGGACCTCTGGAAACACCATATATTTT. Its translation: CASSPEVRDRTSGNTIYF.

The V and J genes are TRBV28 and TRBJ1-1; D not certain. V was trimmed by 3 bases and J by 1 base, leaving 9 bases between them. Germline loops: CDR1 MDHEN, CDR2 SYDVKM. The CDR3 is made up of 14 amino acids. The CDR3 here is CASSFEGENTEAFF. Here the CDR3 DNA reads TGTGCCAGCAGTTTTGAGGGTGAGAACACTGAAGCTTTCTTT.

The chain carries TRBV2 and TRBJ2-7, with TRBD2 matching over 9 bases. CDR1 SNHLY and CDR2 FYNNEI come from the germline V gene. The CDR3 is made up of 16 amino acids. V was clipped by 7 bases and J by 3 bases; unmatched bases: 13. The CDR3 here is CASTGNPSGENYEQYF. CDR3 DNA sequence: TGTGCCAGCACGGGGAACCCTAGCGGGGAAAACTACGAGCAGTACTTC. Combining the CDR3 with reference TRBV2 and TRBJ2-7 gives the whole variable domain EPEVTQTPSHQVTQMGQEVILRCVPISNHLYFYWYRQILGQKVEFLVSFYNNEISEKSEIFDDQFSVERPDGSNFTLKIRSTKLEDSAMYFCASTGNPSGENYEQYFGPGTRLTVT.

The rearrangement joins TRBV7-9 to TRBJ2-1, with D possibly being TRBD2 (5 bases). Germline V lookup: CDR1 SEHNR, CDR2 FQNEAQ (reference sequence). The CDR3 has 14 residues. V lost 8 bases and J 7 bases, leaving 18 bases between the germline ends. The CDR3 loop is CASCPGREVNEQFF. The CDR3 coding sequence is TGTGCCAGCTGCCCGGGCCGGGAAGTGAATGAGCAGTTCTTC.

DNA for the CDR3: TGTGCCAGCAGGGACAGGGGGGAAAAACTGTTTTTT. As protein: CASRDRGEKLFF. V and J are TRBV6-5 and TRBJ1-4; 10 nucleotides line up with TRBD1. Germline V gives CDR1 MNHEY, CDR2 SVGAGI. The CDR3 runs to 12 residues. V lost 6 bases to trimming and J lost 8 bases; unmatched junction nucleotides: 0.

The rearrangement uses TRBV11-1 and TRBJ2-5; D is ambiguous. V lost 5 bases and J lost 1, with 5 bases in between. The length of the CDR3 is 12 residues. The V gene's germline CDR1 is SGHAT and CDR2 FQDESV (reference sequence). The CDR3 loop is CASSPFQETQYF. The DNA for the CDR3 is TGTGCCAGCAGCCCCTTCCAAGAGACCCAGTACTTC.

The chain recombines TRBV6-1 with TRBJ2-3; tentatively, D is TRBD2 (5 bases). V dropped 4 bases and J dropped 0 bases, with 8 bases sitting between them. Per the germline V gene, CDR1 is MNHNS and CDR2 is SASEGT. The CDR3 is 14 amino acids. The CDR3 coding sequence is TGTGCCAGCAGTGCGGGAACGAGCACAGATACGCAGTATTTT. It codes for CASSAGTSTDTQYF.

Only a few counts were recorded for this clone. This chain joins TRBV25-1 and TRBJ1-2; D unclear. Germline lookup yields CDR1 MGHDK and CDR2 SYGVNS. V was pared by 4 bases and J by 4 bases, with 10 bases between. This CDR3 is 13 amino acids long. For the CDR3, the DNA is TGTGCCAGCAGTGCTTCGGGATTCTATGGCTACACCTTC. Protein sequence: CASSASGFYGYTF.

This clone has only a few counts. V usage is TRBV30 and J usage is TRBJ1-5; the D gene is possibly TRBD1 (6 bases). The CDR3 totals 16 residues. Trimming left V 0 bases short and J 1 base short, with 13 bases between. The V gene's germline CDR1 is GTSNPN and CDR2 SVGIG (reference sequence). DNA for the CDR3: TGTGCCTGGAGTGTGAGGGGGATTGAGAGCAATCAGCCCCAGCATTTT. It translates to CAWSVRGIESNQPQHF.